The clone carrying this T cell receptor beta chain was detected once. This table comes from immunoSEQ multiplex PCR, and its TCRdb copy is limited to in-frame clones, with some not included. This table holds fewer than 85,000 clones, about 95% found once. The source of the sample is a study of control samples from healthy donors and cancer patients. V shed 7 bases and J shed 5 bases, with 12 bases lying between them. This CDR3 comprises 13 residues. The germline CDR1 and CDR2 sequences are ENHRY and SYGVKD. Sequencing used blood. This sequence originates from a woman in her 30s in good health. V gene TRBV10-3 combines with J gene TRBJ1-5; TRBD1 is a possible D gene (6 bases). The CDR3 loop reads CAIMGGWDQPQHF. In nucleotides, the CDR3 is TGTGCCATCATGGGGGGCTGGGATCAGCCCCAGCATTTT.